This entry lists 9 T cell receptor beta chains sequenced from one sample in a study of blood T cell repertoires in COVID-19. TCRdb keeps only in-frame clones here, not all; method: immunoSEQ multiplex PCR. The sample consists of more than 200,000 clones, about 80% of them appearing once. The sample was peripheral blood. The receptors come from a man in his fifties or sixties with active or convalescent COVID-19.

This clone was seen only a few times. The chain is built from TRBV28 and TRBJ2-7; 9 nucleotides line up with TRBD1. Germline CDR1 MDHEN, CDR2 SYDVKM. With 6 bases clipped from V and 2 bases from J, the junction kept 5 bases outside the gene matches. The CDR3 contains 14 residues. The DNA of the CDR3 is TGTGCCAGCAGGGGGGACAGGGCCCCCTACGAGCAGTACTTC. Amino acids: CASRGDRAPYEQYF.

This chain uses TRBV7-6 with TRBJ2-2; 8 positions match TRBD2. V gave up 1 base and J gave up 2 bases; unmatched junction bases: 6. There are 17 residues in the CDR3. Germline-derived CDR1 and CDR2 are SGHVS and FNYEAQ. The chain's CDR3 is CASSLGASGLNTGELFF. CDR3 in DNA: TGTGCCAGCAGCTTAGGAGCTAGCGGGCTTAACACCGGGGAGCTGTTTTTT.

The DNA of the CDR3 is TGTGCCAGCAAAATGCGAACAGGGGTTCAAGCTTTCTTT. Translation gives CASKMRTGVQAFF. The chain employs TRBV6-5 and TRBJ1-1; 7 nucleotides line up with TRBD1. Germline values: CDR1 MNHEY, CDR2 SVGAGI. V was pared by 7 bases and J by 9 bases, with 11 bases of the junction left unmatched. The CDR3 runs to 13 residues.

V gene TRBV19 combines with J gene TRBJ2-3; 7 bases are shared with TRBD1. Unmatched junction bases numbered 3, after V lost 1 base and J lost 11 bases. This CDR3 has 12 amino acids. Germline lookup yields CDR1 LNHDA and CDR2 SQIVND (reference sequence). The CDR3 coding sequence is TGTGCCAGTAGTATAGTCGACAGGGTGCAGTATTTT. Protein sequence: CASSIVDRVQYF.

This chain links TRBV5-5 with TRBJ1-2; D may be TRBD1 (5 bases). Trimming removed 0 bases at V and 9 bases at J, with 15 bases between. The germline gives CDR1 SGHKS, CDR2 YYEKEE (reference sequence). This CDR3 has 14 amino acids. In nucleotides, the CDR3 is TGTGCCAGCAGCTTGGGTCCGGGGGAAGTAAGCTACACCTTC. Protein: CASSLGPGEVSYTF.

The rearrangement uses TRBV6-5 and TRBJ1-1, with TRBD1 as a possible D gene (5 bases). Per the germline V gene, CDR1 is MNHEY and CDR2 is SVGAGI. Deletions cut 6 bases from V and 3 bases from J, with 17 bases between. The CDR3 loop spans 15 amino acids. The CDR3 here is CASSREGRGDTEAFF. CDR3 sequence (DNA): TGTGCCAGCAGCCGTGAGGGCCGGGGGGACACTGAAGCTTTCTTT.

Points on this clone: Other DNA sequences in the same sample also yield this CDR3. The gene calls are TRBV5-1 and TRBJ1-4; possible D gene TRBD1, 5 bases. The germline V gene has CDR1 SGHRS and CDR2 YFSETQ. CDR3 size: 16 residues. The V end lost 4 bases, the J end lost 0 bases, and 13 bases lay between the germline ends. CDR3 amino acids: CASSPGTGATNEKLFF. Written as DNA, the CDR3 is TGCGCCAGCAGCCCCGGAACAGGAGCAACTAATGAAAAACTGTTTTTT. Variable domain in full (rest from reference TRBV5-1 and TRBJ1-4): KAGVTQTPRYLIKTRGQQVTLSCSPISGHRSVSWYQQTPGQGLQFLFEYFSETQRNKGNFPGRFSGRQFSNSRSEMNVSTLELGDSALYLCASSPGTGATNEKLFFGSGTQLSVL.

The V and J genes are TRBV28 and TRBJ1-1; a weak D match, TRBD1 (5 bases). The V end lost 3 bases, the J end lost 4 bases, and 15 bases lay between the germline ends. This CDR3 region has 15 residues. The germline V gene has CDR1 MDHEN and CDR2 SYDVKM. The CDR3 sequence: CASSLKLPGVTEAFF. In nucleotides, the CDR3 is TGTGCCAGCAGTTTGAAACTCCCGGGGGTCACTGAAGCTTTCTTT.

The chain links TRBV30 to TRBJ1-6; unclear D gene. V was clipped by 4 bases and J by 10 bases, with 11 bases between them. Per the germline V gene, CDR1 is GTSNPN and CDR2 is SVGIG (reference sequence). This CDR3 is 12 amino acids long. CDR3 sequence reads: CAWNLVGSPLHF. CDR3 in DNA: TGTGCCTGGAACCTTGTTGGCTCACCCCTCCACTTT.